The TCR beta chain described here comes from a study of blood T cell repertoires in COVID-19. As for the study in general: Recovered participants had two consecutive negative NP/OP PCR tests, healthcare professional clearance, or symptom resolution. Samples representing acute and convalescent COVID-19 were sourced from the United States, Italy and Spain.

The assay was immunoSEQ multiplex PCR, and TCRdb's table has in-frame clones only and misses some. The data show around 290,000 clones, 88% seen once. Germline V gene data show CDR1 as SNHLY and CDR2 as FYNNEI. V gave up 5 bases and J gave up 2 bases; unmatched junction bases: 5. This CDR3 has 15 residues. The clonotype comes from a woman aged 60-70 years in a cohort exposed to, infected with or recovered from COVID-19 (not recorded which). V and J are TRBV2 and TRBJ2-5; 10 bases map to TRBD2. Sequencing used PBMCs or T cells enriched from blood (not recorded which). CDR3 in DNA: TGTGCCAGCAGTTTTCTAGCGGGAGATCAAGAGACCCAGTACTTC. Its translation is CASSFLAGDQETQYF.